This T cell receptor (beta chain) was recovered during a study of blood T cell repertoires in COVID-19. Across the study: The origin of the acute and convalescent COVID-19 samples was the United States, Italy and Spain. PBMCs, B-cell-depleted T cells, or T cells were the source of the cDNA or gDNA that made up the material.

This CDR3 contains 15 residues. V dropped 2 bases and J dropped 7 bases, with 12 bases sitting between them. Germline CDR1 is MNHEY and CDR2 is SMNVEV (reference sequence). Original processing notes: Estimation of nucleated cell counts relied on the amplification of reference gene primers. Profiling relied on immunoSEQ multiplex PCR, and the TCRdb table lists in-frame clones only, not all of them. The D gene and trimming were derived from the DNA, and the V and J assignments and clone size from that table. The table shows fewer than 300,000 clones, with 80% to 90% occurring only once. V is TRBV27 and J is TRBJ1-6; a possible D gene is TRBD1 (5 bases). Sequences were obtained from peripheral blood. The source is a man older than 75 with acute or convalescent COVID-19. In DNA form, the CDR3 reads TGTGCCAGCAGTTTAGAGACAGCAAAAAATTCACCCCTCCACTTT. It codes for CASSLETAKNSPLHF.